Below are 21 T cell receptor beta chains sequenced from a single sample in a study of blood T cell repertoires in COVID-19. Data came from immunoSEQ multiplex PCR; TCRdb stores just in-frame clones and leaves some out. The data show some 190,000 clones, with roughly 85% seen just once and about a tenth held by the top ten. The sample taken for sequencing was peripheral blood. These receptors all stem from a human donor with active or convalescent COVID-19. The donor label of this sample is uncertain.

This clone was seen only a few times. The rearrangement joins TRBV20-1 to TRBJ2-1; 7 bases line up with TRBD2. This CDR3 has 11 amino acids. The germline V gene encodes CDR1 DFQATT and CDR2 SNEGSKA (reference sequence). The V gene end was trimmed by 3 bases and the J gene end by 12 bases; junction bases not matched to a gene: 5. DNA for the CDR3: TGCAGTGCTAGGAGCGGGGATACGCAGTTCTTC. Encoded protein: CSARSGDTQFF.

The chain uses TRBV6-5 and TRBJ1-2, with 10 bases identical to TRBD1. CDR3 size: 15 residues. Trimming took 10 bases from V and 10 from J; bases not matched to a gene: 18. Germline V gene lookup returns CDR1 MNHEY and CDR2 SVGAGI. The CDR3 DNA is TGTGCCACCCCGGGACAGGGGACACCATTTACCCTCTACACCTTC. It encodes CATPGQGTPFTLYTF.

This rearrangement joins TRBV29-1 to TRBJ2-1; 13 positions agree with TRBD2. The CDR3 contains 15 residues. J was trimmed by 9 bases and V by 1 base; bases with no gene match: 6. Germline V lookup: CDR1 SQVTM, CDR2 ANQGSEA. The CDR3 region has the DNA TGCAGCGTTGAAGGACTAGCGGGAGGATTGGTTGAGCAGTTCTTC. Residues: CSVEGLAGGLVEQFF.

V is TRBV21-1 and J is TRBJ1-2; the table's D call of TRBD1 was not tested on the DNA. TRBV21-1 counts as a pseudogene. The CDR3 spans 14 residues. The DNA of the CDR3 is TGTGCCAGCAGCCTAGGACAGGGGGCGAATGGCTACACCTTC. As protein: CASSLGQGANGYTF.

The sample holds one count of this clone. The V and J genes are TRBV12-3 or TRBV12-4 and TRBJ2-4; perhaps TRBD1 as D (6 bases). The CDR3 totals 13 residues. Trimming cost V 6 bases and J 9 bases, with 15 bases left between them. CDR3 loop: CASRAQGKGIQYF. The CDR3 nucleotides read TGTGCCAGCAGGGCCCAGGGGAAGGGCATTCAGTACTTC.

This clone was recorded only once. V usage is TRBV15 and J usage is TRBJ2-2, with TRBD1 matching over 9 bases. There are 15 residues in the CDR3. The trim removed 5 bases at V and 7 bases at J, leaving 8 bases unmatched. Germline V CDR1 and CDR2: LNHNV, YYDKDF (reference sequence). The CDR3 loop reads CATSGRTGVIGELFF. The CDR3 DNA follows: TGTGCCACCAGCGGAAGGACAGGGGTGATCGGGGAGCTGTTTTTT.

This chain joins TRBV9 and TRBJ1-3, with D perhaps TRBD1 (6 bases). V was clipped by 0 bases and J by 1 base, with 8 bases between them. Germline values: CDR1 SGDLS, CDR2 YYNGEE. CDR3 length: 15 amino acids. As DNA, the CDR3 is TGTGCCAGCAGCGTAGGGGGACATTCTGGAAACACCATATATTTT. Translating it yields CASSVGGHSGNTIYF.

This clone was seen only a few times. The CDR3 DNA follows: TGTGCCAGCAGTACAGGATTTCGCACTGAAGCTTTCTTT. This translates into CASSTGFRTEAFF. V is TRBV11-2 and J is TRBJ1-1; perhaps TRBD1 as D (5 bases). The V gene's germline CDR1 is SGHAT and CDR2 FQNNGV. The CDR3 contains 13 residues. Trimming took off 6 bases at V and 4 bases at J, with 12 bases between the two ends.

The rearrangement links TRBV10-3 to TRBJ1-2; the D gene is possibly TRBD1 (6 bases). The CDR3 is 20 amino acids. Trimming pared 2 bases from V and 1 base from J, leaving 26 bases between. Germline values: CDR1 ENHRY, CDR2 SYGVKD. The CDR3, as DNA: TGTGCCATCAGTGAGCCCAGCGGGGGGCGCATTGGGCTCGTTAACTATGGCTACACCTTC. Its protein product is CAISEPSGGRIGLVNYGYTF.

The rearrangement links TRBV30 to TRBJ1-3; D uncertain. Germline CDR1 and CDR2: GTSNPN and SVGIG (reference sequence). This CDR3 contains 14 residues. V lost 2 bases, J lost 2 bases, and 10 bases lay in between. CDR3 DNA: TGTGCCTGGAGTCCAATGCGCCCTGGAAACACCATATATTTT. Encoded protein: CAWSPMRPGNTIYF.

The chain is built from TRBV4-2 and TRBJ1-2; perhaps TRBD1 as D (6 bases). Germline V lookup: CDR1 LGHNA, CDR2 YNFKEQ. The CDR3 consists of 15 residues. V lost 1 base, J lost 5 bases, and 14 bases lay in between. The CDR3 DNA follows: TGTGCCAGCAGCCAAGGACCCCAGGGGCTTTATGGCTACACCTTC. Translated, it gives CASSQGPQGLYGYTF.

This CDR3 reads CASSPGLGTDTQYF. The CDR3 DNA follows: TGTGCCAGCAGCCCGGGACTAGGCACAGATACGCAGTATTTT. The chain has TRBV5-4 and TRBJ2-3, with TRBD2 matching 8 bases. CDR1 is SGHNT, CDR2 YYREEE, per germline (reference sequence). The V gene end was trimmed by 4 bases and the J gene end by 1 base; junction bases not matched to a gene: 2. This CDR3 contains 14 residues.

The chain joins TRBV5-4 to TRBJ2-1; 7 bases match TRBD2. CDR1 and CDR2 (germline): SGHNT, YYREEE (reference sequence). V lost 5 bases and J lost 10; bases outside the gene matches: 12. This CDR3 is 14 amino acids long. In DNA, the CDR3 is TGTGCCAGCAGTTCTAGCGGTCGTCGGGGAGAGCAGTTCTTC. Its protein product is CASSSSGRRGEQFF.

The gene calls are TRBV4-1 and TRBJ2-2, with D perhaps matching TRBD1 (6 bases). V was shortened by 4 bases and J by 6 bases, with 12 bases between the two germline ends. The CDR3 length is 14 residues. Germline-derived CDR1 and CDR2 are MGHRA and YSYEKL. The CDR3 nucleotides are TGCGCCAGCAGCCGCCAGGGGCGGCCCGGGGAGCTGTTTTTT. This encodes CASSRQGRPGELFF.

The V and J genes are TRBV3-1 (or the pseudogene TRBV3-2) and TRBJ1-1, with 7 positions matching TRBD1. The CDR3 totals 14 residues. Germline V lookup: CDR1 LGHDT, CDR2 YNNKEL (reference sequence). Trimming at V came to 3 bases and at J to 3 bases, leaving 4 bases not matched to a gene. The CDR3 region has the DNA TGTGCCAGCAGCCAGCTTGACAGGGACACTGAAGCTTTCTTT. Translation gives CASSQLDRDTEAFF.

This clone was seen a single time. The V and J genes are TRBV27 and TRBJ2-7, with 9 bases lining up with TRBD2. The CDR3 is made up of 15 amino acids. V shed 6 bases and J 5 bases; nucleotides not matched to a gene: 11. CDR1 and CDR2 (germline): MNHEY, SMNVEV (reference sequence). CDR3 bases: TGTGCCAGCAGCTTCCACGGGACTAGCAGCCACGAGCAGTACTTC. Translation gives CASSFHGTSSHEQYF.

The J gene is TRBJ1-1, the V gene TRBV29-1; tentatively, D is TRBD1 (6 bases). Trimming removed 3 bases at V and 3 bases at J, with 11 bases between. The CDR3 runs to 13 residues. Germline V gene lookup returns CDR1 SQVTM and CDR2 ANQGSEA. The CDR3 protein is CSVDQGMDTEAFF. The DNA of the CDR3 is TGCAGCGTTGATCAGGGGATGGACACTGAAGCTTTCTTT.

The sample holds one count of this clone. The chain couples TRBV29-1 to TRBJ2-1, with D possibly matching TRBD1 (6 bases). The CDR3 length is 10 residues. CDR1 and CDR2 (germline): SQVTM, ANQGSEA. V was trimmed by 7 bases and J by 8 bases, leaving 9 bases between them. The CDR3 DNA reads as TGCAGCGCTAAGGGGGATGAGCAGTTCTTC. The encoded protein is CSAKGDEQFF.

The V and J genes are TRBV5-5 and TRBJ1-4, with 9 bases matching TRBD1. The CDR3 sequence is 14 residues long. V lost 5 bases to trimming and J lost 5 bases; unmatched junction nucleotides: 4. Germline V gives CDR1 SGHKS, CDR2 YYEKEE (reference sequence). CDR3 sequence (DNA): TGTGCCAGCAGGACAACAGGGGGCAATGAAAAACTGTTTTTT. This codes for CASRTTGGNEKLFF.

The gene calls are TRBV5-1 and TRBJ2-1, with 7 positions matching TRBD2. Germline-derived CDR1 and CDR2 are SGHRS and YFSETQ. Trimming cost V 2 bases and J 0 bases; bases outside gene matches: 17. The CDR3 is 20 residues long. CDR3 sequence (DNA): TGCGCCAGCAGCTTACCCGGGGATAGCGGGCTTCGGAGCTCCTACAATGAGCAGTTCTTC. Its translation: CASSLPGDSGLRSSYNEQFF.

This clone came up once. The rearrangement links TRBV11-1 to TRBJ2-3, with 7 bases lining up with TRBD2. The J segment lost 4 bases and the V segment lost 3 bases, leaving 4 bases of the junction unmatched. In germline, CDR1 is SGHAT, CDR2 FQDESV (reference sequence). This CDR3 is built from 14 residues. CDR3 loop: CASSFSGGPDTQYF. For the CDR3, the DNA is TGTGCCAGCAGCTTTTCGGGGGGACCAGATACGCAGTATTTT.